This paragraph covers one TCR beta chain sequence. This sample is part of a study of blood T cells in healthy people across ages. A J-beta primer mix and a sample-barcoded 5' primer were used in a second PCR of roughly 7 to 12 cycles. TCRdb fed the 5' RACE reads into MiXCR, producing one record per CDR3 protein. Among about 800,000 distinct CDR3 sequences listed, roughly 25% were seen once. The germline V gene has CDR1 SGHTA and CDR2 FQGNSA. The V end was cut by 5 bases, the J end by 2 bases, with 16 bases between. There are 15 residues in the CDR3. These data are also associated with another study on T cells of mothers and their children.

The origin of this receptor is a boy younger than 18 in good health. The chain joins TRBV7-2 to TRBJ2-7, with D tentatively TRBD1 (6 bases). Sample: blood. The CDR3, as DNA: TGTGCCAGCAGCCTCGACAGGCTCTTCCCCTACGAGCAGTACTTC. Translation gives CASSLDRLFPYEQYF.